This T cell receptor (beta chain) was identified in a study of Ad26.COV2.S vaccination and SARS-CoV-2 variants. The treatment: some 19 received Ad26.COV2.S at low or high dose, single or two shots; several received placebo; per-sample allocation not given. Specimens were obtained on day 63 following the first vaccine or placebo injection. The CDR3 has 14 amino acids. The germline V gene has CDR1 ENHRY and CDR2 SYGVKD. The ends were cut back, 10 bases at V and 6 bases at J, with 21 bases in the middle. Method: immunoSEQ multiplex PCR; TCRdb's copy keeps in-frame clones and lacks some. The sample has about 680,000 clones, roughly 90% seen once; the top ten hold around 1.5%. This clone appeared a few times.

This sequence joins TRBV10-3 and TRBJ1-2, with D perhaps matching TRBD1 (6 bases). The TCR was taken from a person between 18 and 60 years old who received the Ad26.COV2.S COVID-19 vaccine or a placebo. Material: peripheral blood, obtained in a trial of Ad26.COV2.S vaccine versus placebo. DNA of the CDR3: TGTGCCACCCAAACGAGCGGACAGAGAAATGGCTACACCTTC. It translates to CATQTSGQRNGYTF.